Given below is one TCR beta chain in context. Its antigen remains unidentified. The J segment lost 4 bases and the V segment lost 6 bases, leaving 13 bases of the junction unmatched. This CDR3 is 17 amino acids long. Germline V lookup: CDR1 MDHEN, CDR2 SYDVKM. immunoSEQ v3.0 was run at survey level. The assay was immunoSEQ multiplex PCR, and TCRdb's table has in-frame clones only and misses some. The sample yields 25,000 to 30,000 clones, 85% to 90% seen once. This sample was included in a study of long-term antiretroviral therapy in people with HIV. Study results and limitations: Against controls, HIV repertoires showed narrower ranges of CDR3 length. Even long-term ART left TRB diversity below transplant donor controls, despite gains.

Material: unsorted PBMCs, obtained 1.8 years after starting antiretroviral therapy. This TCR came from a young woman with HIV. V is TRBV28 and J is TRBJ1-3; 9 bases match TRBD1. This CDR3 is CASREWTGAFGGNTIYF. CDR3 nucleotide sequence: TGTGCCAGCAGGGAATGGACAGGGGCGTTCGGAGGAAACACCATATATTTT.